This section outlines one TCR beta chain sequence together with its context. Its antigen is currently not known. Nothing much larger sits one base from this clone, and base qualities are not available. The sample is drawn from a study of shared clonotypes between healthy human individuals (dated by TCRdb to 2020 to 2022). Background for the entire study: The cohort comprised a couple of women and a few men aged 18 to 49 years. To increase sequencing depth and limit assay-specific biases, different laboratories used diverse techniques to prepare libraries and sequence TCR repertoires. To estimate repertoire size and how much clonotype sharing occurs between individuals, the study deeply sequenced the blood TCR repertoires of five or six healthy adults. Leukapheresis yielded between about 0.85 and 10 billion PBMCs per donor. Broad study findings and their caveats: Pairwise subsampling led to the expectation that sequencing depth would affect the degree of clonotype sharing among donors. Because the study included a small number of donors, the genetic and exposure-history diversity represented was limited. Only blood was sampled, and tissue TCR repertoires likely differ from those in blood.

Relative to germline, V is missing 2 bases and J is missing 5 bases, with 3 bases of the junction outside any gene match. From its cysteine to its phenylalanine, the CDR3 spans 15 amino acids. CDR3 DNA only is kept here, 45 bases in frame from base 1. CDR1 is given as MNHNY and CDR2 as SVGAGI, both from the germline V gene (reference sequence). Using the deep immunoSEQ assay, multiplex PCR amplified TCR CDR3 regions from genomic DNA. Extracted genomic DNA from each cell subset was spread evenly across all wells of several immunoSEQ 96-well plates, with each plate serving as a replicate. Each replicate PCR for unsorted PBMC received about 300 ng genomic DNA, equal to 30,000 to 35,000 T cell genomes. Ten immunoSEQ deep assay plates were used to sequence unsorted PBMC genomic DNA. The purified libraries were quantified using a Qubit 3.0 fluorometer, sized with a Bioanalyzer 2100, and then quantified again using the KAPA Library Quantification kit. A separate single-read 150-cycle Illumina NextSeq 550 flow cell was used to sequence each immunoSEQ 96-well plate. As for how the authors treated the data: Because only junctional sequences without quality scores were contained in the immunoSEQ output, filtering matching that applied to full-length reads could not be performed. To assign V/J genes and CDR3, sequences were annotated against IMGT germline references using PyIR, a Python wrapper for IgBLAST v1.9. Any read was removed if the V/J assignment was weak (E-value above 1e-6), the CDR3 was missing, or the read contained stop codons, out-of-frame junctions, or ambiguous translated residues. V3J clonotypes were defined as sequences sharing the same inferred V gene, J gene, and CDR3 amino acid sequence. Percentage overlap between repertoires was calculated by dividing the number of shared unique clonotypes by the size of the smaller repertoire. Three approaches were used to assess repertoire richness: RTK rarefaction, the Chao1 estimator, and Recon v2.1 estimates of unobserved clonotypes. Not all clones reach the TCRdb copy of this immuneACCESS table, which keeps in-frame sequences only. Checked studies attribute under half of the gap to unresolved V genes and leave the rest unexplained. That table is the source of V, J and clone size, and D and trimming were worked out from the DNA. The sample table shows about 490,000 clones, and 70% to 80% are seen once. In total, the top ten clones hold about 12% of the sample.

The donors were healthy, HIV-negative adults with no recently reported acute infections or vaccinations. Only Caucasian adults living in Nashville, Tennessee, USA were represented among the donors. For unsorted samples, 100 million or so PBMCs were counted, and genomic DNA was extracted using the QIAamp DNA Blood Mini kit. Blood was collected by leukapheresis, and PBMCs were isolated by Ficoll-Histopaque density gradient centrifugation and then cryopreserved in liquid nitrogen vapor phase. The sample consisted of PBMCs. This clonotype originated in a woman in her thirties or forties in good health. Some clones in this sample may be carry-over from other donors' samples. Here the chain combines TRBV6-6 and TRBJ2-3, and TRBD1 aligns with 11 junction nucleotides. The nucleotide sequence reads as follows: TGTGCCAGCAGTTACGGACAGGGGGCAGTAGATACGCAGTATTTT. Translated, this gives CASSYGQGAVDTQYF.